This is a list of T cell receptor beta chains from one sample in a study of beta chain features in type 1 diabetes. Assay: immunoSEQ multiplex PCR; the TCRdb copy retains only in-frame clones and omits some. The table lists some 350,000 clones, over 8.5% of them singletons. Sequenced sample: central memory CD4+ T cells from blood. The receptors originated from a man younger than 45 with type 1 diabetes. Each CDR3 is given with its conserved first and last residue. A D gene is named only where the DNA matches it firmly. Rows may omit the clone size; those that give it use once, few, many or a size class.

clone_size	d_call	v_call	j_call	cdr3_aa	cdr3_nt
few	TRBD1	TRBV30	TRBJ2-5	CAWSFGTGRETQYF	TGTGCCTGGAGCTTCGGGACAGGGCGGGAGACCCAGTACTTC
few	.	TRBV7-2	TRBJ2-7	CASSLQLQSGSEQYF	TGTGCCAGCAGTCTTCAACTCCAATCCGGCTCCGAGCAGTACTTC
few	TRBD1	TRBV28	TRBJ1-1	CASSFHGTGNTEAFF	TGTGCCAGCAGTTTCCACGGGACAGGTAACACTGAAGCTTTCTTT
many	TRBD2	TRBV7-9	TRBJ2-5	CASGGGGQETQYF	TGTGCCAGCGGTGGGGGGGGTCAAGAGACCCAGTACTTC
.	TRBD1	TRBV28	TRBJ1-5	CASSLSGQAANDQPQHF	TGTGCCAGCAGTTTGAGCGGACAGGCGGCGAATGATCAGCCCCAGCATTTT
few	TRBD1	TRBV10-3	TRBJ2-6	CAISGDSKNSGANVLTF	TGTGCCATCAGTGGGGACAGCAAAAACTCTGGGGCCAACGTCCTGACTTTC
.	TRBD2	TRBV5-1	TRBJ2-4	CASSPTTSGSAKNIQYF	TGCGCCAGCAGCCCCACGACTAGCGGGAGTGCCAAAAACATTCAGTACTTC
.	.	TRBV10-3	TRBJ2-1	CAISESTLGNEQFF	TGTGCCATCAGTGAAAGTACCCTAGGGAATGAGCAGTTCTTC
few	.	TRBV7-2	TRBJ2-5	CASSPDSGASYF	TGTGCCAGCAGCCCCGACTCGGGCGCCAGCTACTTC
few	.	TRBV29-1	TRBJ2-2	CSVRGVGELFF	TGCAGCGTGAGGGGAGTCGGGGAGCTGTTTTTT
few	TRBD2	TRBV7-9	TRBJ2-2	CASSPGLAGGPSTGELFF	TGTGCCAGCAGCCCGGGACTAGCGGGAGGGCCCTCCACCGGGGAGCTGTTTTTT
few	.	TRBV5-8	TRBJ2-3	CASSLDGLTDTQYF	TGTGCCAGCAGCTTGGATGGTCTCACAGATACGCAGTATTTT
few	.	TRBV4-1	TRBJ2-5	CASSQEPVGQETQYF	TGCGCCAGCAGCCAAGAACCTGTAGGCCAAGAGACCCAGTACTTC
many	.	TRBV5-1	TRBJ1-4	CASSLGDATNEKLFF	TGCGCCAGCAGCTTGGGCGACGCAACTAATGAAAAACTGTTTTTT
few	TRBD1	TRBV7-8	TRBJ1-2	CASSADRGGYGYTF	TGTGCCAGCAGCGCTGACAGGGGTGGCTATGGCTACACCTTC
.	.	TRBV7-3	TRBJ1-2	CASSTATGINSYGYTF	TGTGCCAGCAGCACCGCAACAGGTATCAATAGCTATGGCTACACCTTC
few	.	TRBV11-2	TRBJ2-7	CASSSVYEQYF	TGTGCCAGCAGCTCAGTATACGAGCAGTACTTC
few	TRBD2	TRBV27	TRBJ2-7	CASSSGTRSYEQYF	TGTGCCAGCAGCTCCGGGACTAGGTCCTACGAGCAGTACTTC
.	TRBD1	TRBV4-1	TRBJ1-5	CASSRGQGALSNQPQHF	TGCGCCAGCAGCCGCGGACAGGGGGCACTCAGCAATCAGCCCCAGCATTTT
few	.	TRBV28	TRBJ1-1	CASSLSGPPDTEAFF	TGTGCCAGCAGTCTCAGTGGGCCTCCGGACACTGAAGCTTTCTTT
few	.	TRBV6-1	TRBJ1-1	CASTNSLNTEAFF	TGTGCCAGCACAAACAGCCTGAACACTGAAGCTTTCTTT
.	.	TRBV19	TRBJ1-5	CASSILQGSRNQPQHF	TGTGCCAGTAGTATCCTGCAGGGCTCTAGGAATCAGCCCCAGCATTTT
few	.	TRBV10-3	TRBJ1-4	CAISGGANEKLFF	TGTGCCATCAGTGGGGGGGCTAATGAAAAACTGTTTTTT
.	.	TRBV7-3	TRBJ1-5	CASSLDPNQPQHF	TGTGCCAGCAGCTTGGACCCTAATCAGCCCCAGCATTTT
.	TRBD1	TRBV2	TRBJ2-1	CASTPTRTGRNEQFF	TGTGCCAGCACCCCGACTCGGACAGGTAGAAATGAGCAGTTCTTC
few	.	TRBV18	TRBJ2-2	CASSQGRLNTGELFF	TGTGCCAGCTCACAGGGGCGCCTGAACACCGGGGAGCTGTTTTTT
.	TRBD1	TRBV11-2	TRBJ2-7	CASTRQGLSSYEQYF	TGTGCCAGCACCCGACAGGGATTAAGCTCCTACGAGCAGTACTTC
few	TRBD2	TRBV7-2	TRBJ2-7	CASSLAASGGSYEQYF	TGTGCCAGCAGCTTAGCGGCTAGCGGGGGCTCCTACGAGCAGTACTTC
.	TRBD2	TRBV27	TRBJ2-2	CASSFRIAGASGELFF	TGTGCCAGCAGTTTCAGAATAGCGGGAGCGAGCGGGGAGCTGTTTTTT
.	.	TRBV4-2	TRBJ2-2	CASSQDQGIDLAGELFF	TGTGCCAGCAGCCAAGATCAGGGGATAGATTTGGCCGGGGAGCTGTTTTTT
.	TRBD2	TRBV5-4	TRBJ2-3	CASSLARTSGSPTDTQYF	TGTGCCAGCAGCTTGGCCCGGACTAGCGGGAGTCCGACAGATACGCAGTATTTT
.	.	TRBV7-2	TRBJ2-5	CASSLAKQGGTQYF	TGTGCCAGCAGCTTAGCTAAACAGGGAGGGACCCAGTACTTC
few	.	TRBV7-2	TRBJ2-7	CASSLRIGNYEQYF	TGTGCCAGCAGCTTACGGATCGGGAATTACGAGCAGTACTTC
few	TRBD2	TRBV25-1	TRBJ2-1	CASSGGLAGGSRSNEQFF	TGTGCCAGCAGTGGGGGACTAGCGGGAGGAAGCCGGAGCAATGAGCAGTTCTTC
few	TRBD1	TRBV7-9	TRBJ1-5	CASSPGTGKNQPQHF	TGTGCCAGCAGCCCCGGGACAGGGAAGAATCAGCCCCAGCATTTT
few	.	TRBV7-9	TRBJ2-5	CASSLGQGVETQYF	TGTGCCAGCAGCCTCGGGCAGGGTGTAGAGACCCAGTACTTC
.	TRBD1	TRBV19	TRBJ1-1	CASSQGARTEAFF	TGTGCCAGTAGTCAGGGGGCTCGGACTGAAGCTTTCTTT
few	TRBD2	TRBV5-1	TRBJ2-5	CASSGPGLAGTQYF	TGCGCCAGCAGCGGCCCGGGACTAGCAGGGACCCAGTACTTC
few	.	TRBV25-1	TRBJ1-2	CASSFLGEGGYTF	TGTGCCAGCAGTTTCTTAGGGGAAGGTGGCTACACCTTC
few	.	TRBV7-3	TRBJ2-2	CASSPGIRLTNTGELFF	TGTGCCAGCAGCCCGGGTATTCGGTTAACGAACACCGGGGAGCTGTTTTTT
few	.	TRBV7-2	TRBJ2-3	CASSETGADTQYF	TGTGCCAGCAGCGAGACTGGGGCAGATACGCAGTATTTT